This T cell receptor beta chain appears in the sequencing data of a study of blood T cell repertoires in COVID-19. Study at large: Samples representing acute and convalescent COVID-19 were sourced from the United States, Italy and Spain. PBMCs, B-cell-depleted T cells, or T cells were the source of the cDNA or gDNA that made up the material.

Sequencing was performed with immunoSEQ multiplex PCR; in TCRdb, only in-frame clones are kept and a portion is missing. Of 200,000 to 250,000 clones listed, 87% are singletons. This clone was observed a handful of times. Germline lookup yields CDR1 SGHRS and CDR2 YFSETQ. The junction had 11 bases not matched to a gene; V was cut back by 0 bases and J by 8 bases. The CDR3 runs to 15 residues. The rearrangement links TRBV5-1 to TRBJ2-7; 7 nucleotides line up with TRBD1. Material for sequencing was peripheral blood. The TCR was taken from a woman between 18 and 30 years old who had recovered from COVID-19. The CDR3 loop is CASSLGQVKGGQQYF. The CDR3 DNA sequence: TGCGCCAGCAGCTTGGGCCAAGTGAAAGGGGGCCAGCAGTACTTC.